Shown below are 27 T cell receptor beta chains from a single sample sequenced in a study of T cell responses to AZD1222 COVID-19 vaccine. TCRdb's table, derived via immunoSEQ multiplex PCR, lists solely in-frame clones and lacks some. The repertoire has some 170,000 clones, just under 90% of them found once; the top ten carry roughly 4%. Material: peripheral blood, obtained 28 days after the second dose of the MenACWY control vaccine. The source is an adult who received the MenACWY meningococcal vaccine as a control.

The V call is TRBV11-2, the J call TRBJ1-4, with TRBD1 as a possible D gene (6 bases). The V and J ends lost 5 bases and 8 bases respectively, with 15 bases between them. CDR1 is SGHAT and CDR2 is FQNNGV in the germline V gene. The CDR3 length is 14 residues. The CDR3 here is CASSLGQFREKLFF. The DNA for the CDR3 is TGTGCCAGCAGCCTCGGACAGTTTAGGGAAAAACTGTTTTTT.

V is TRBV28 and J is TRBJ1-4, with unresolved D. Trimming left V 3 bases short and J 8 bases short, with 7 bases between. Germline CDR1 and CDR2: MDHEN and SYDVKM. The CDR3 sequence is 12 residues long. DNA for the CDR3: TGTGCCAGCAGTTTTACGACAGAAAAACTGTTTTTT. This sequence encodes CASSFTTEKLFF.

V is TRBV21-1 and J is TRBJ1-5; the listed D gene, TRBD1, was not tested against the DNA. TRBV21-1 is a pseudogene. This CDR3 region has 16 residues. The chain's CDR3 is CASSKGGDSPNQPQHF. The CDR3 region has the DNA TGTGCCAGCAGCAAAGGTGGGGACAGCCCTAATCAGCCCCAGCATTTT.

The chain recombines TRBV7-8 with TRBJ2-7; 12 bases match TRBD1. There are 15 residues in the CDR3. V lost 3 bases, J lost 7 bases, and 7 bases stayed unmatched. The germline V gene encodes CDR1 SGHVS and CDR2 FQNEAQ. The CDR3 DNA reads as TGTGCCAGCAGCTTCCGGGACAGGGGGCTTCGGGAGCAGTACTTC. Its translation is CASSFRDRGLREQYF.

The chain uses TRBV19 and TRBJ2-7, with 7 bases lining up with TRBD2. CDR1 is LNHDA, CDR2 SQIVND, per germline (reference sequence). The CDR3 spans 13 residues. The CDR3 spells CACSGGLKSEQYF. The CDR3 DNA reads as TGTGCGTGCTCGGGGGGATTGAAGAGCGAGCAGTACTTC.

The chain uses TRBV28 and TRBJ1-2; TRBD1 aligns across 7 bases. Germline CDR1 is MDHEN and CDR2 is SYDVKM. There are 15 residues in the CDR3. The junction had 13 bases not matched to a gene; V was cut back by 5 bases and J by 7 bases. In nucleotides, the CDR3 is TGTGCCAGCAGTCCCAAACAGGGGTTTCGTGCTGGCTACACCTTC. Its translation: CASSPKQGFRAGYTF.

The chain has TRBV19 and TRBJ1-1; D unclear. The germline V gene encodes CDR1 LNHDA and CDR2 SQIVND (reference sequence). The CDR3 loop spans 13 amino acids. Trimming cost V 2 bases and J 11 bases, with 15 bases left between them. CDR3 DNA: TGTGCCAGTAGTATATCGGCTGGCGGTTTGGCTTTCTTT. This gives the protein CASSISAGGLAFF.

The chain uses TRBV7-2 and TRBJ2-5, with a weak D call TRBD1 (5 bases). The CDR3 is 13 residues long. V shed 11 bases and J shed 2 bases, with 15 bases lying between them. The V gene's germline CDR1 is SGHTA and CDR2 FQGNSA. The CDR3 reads CAGGQTVQETQYF. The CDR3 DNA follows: TGTGCCGGTGGACAAACGGTACAAGAGACCCAGTACTTC. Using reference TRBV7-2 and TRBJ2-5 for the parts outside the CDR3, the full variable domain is GAGVSQSPSNKVTEKGKDVELRCDPISGHTALYWYRQSLGQGLEFLIYFQGNSAPDKSGLPSDRFSAERTGGSVSTLTIQRTQQEDSAVYLCAGGQTVQETQYFGPGTRLLVL.

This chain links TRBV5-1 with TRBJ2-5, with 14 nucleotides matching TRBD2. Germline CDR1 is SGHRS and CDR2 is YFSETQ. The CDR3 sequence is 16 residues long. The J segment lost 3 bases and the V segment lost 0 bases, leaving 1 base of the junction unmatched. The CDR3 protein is CASSLGGLAGEETQYF. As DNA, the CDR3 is TGCGCCAGCAGCTTGGGGGGACTAGCGGGAGAAGAGACCCAGTACTTC. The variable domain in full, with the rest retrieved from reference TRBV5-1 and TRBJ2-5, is KAGVTQTPRYLIKTRGQQVTLSCSPISGHRSVSWYQQTPGQGLQFLFEYFSETQRNKGNFPGRFSGRQFSNSRSEMNVSTLELGDSALYLCASSLGGLAGEETQYFGPGTRLLVL.

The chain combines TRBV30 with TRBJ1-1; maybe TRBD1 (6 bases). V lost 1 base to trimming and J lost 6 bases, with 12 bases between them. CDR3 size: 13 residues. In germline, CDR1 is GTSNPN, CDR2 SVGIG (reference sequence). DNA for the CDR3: TGTGCCTGGAGTGGAGGGGGGGTCGCTGAAGCTTTCTTT. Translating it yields CAWSGGGVAEAFF.

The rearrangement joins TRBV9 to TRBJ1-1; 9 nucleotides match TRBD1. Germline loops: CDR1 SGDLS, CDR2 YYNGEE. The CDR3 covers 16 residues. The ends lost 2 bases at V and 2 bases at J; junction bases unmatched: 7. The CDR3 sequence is CASSVGTGRINTEAFF. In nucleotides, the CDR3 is TGTGCCAGCAGCGTGGGGACAGGGCGGATTAACACTGAAGCTTTCTTT.

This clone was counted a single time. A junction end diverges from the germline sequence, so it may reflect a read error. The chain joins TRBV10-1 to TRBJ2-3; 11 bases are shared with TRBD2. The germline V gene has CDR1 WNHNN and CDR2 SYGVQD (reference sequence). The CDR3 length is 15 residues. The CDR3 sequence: CASILSGRARDTQYF. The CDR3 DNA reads TGCGCCAGCATCCTTAGCGGGAGGGCCCGGGATACACAGTATTTT.

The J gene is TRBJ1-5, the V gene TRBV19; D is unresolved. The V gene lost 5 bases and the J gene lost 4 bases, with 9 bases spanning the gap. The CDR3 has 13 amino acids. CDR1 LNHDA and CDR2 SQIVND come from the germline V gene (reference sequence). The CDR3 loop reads CASSVAPNQPQHF. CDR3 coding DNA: TGTGCCAGTAGTGTTGCCCCAAATCAGCCCCAGCATTTT. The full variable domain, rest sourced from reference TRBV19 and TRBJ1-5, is DGGITQSPKYLFRKEGQNVTLSCEQNLNHDAMYWYRQDPGQGLRLIYYSQIVNDFQKGDIAEGYSVSREKKESFPLTVTSAQKNPTAFYLCASSVAPNQPQHFGDGTRLSIL.

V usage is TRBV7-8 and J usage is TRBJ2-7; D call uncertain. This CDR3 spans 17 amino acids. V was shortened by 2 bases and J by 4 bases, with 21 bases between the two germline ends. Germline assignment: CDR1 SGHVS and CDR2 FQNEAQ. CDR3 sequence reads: CASSLRSDSIQNYEQYF. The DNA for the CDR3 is TGTGCCAGCAGCTTAAGAAGCGATTCGATCCAAAATTACGAGCAGTACTTC. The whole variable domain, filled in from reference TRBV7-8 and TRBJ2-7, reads GAGVSQSPRYKVAKRGQDVALRCDPISGHVSLFWYQQALGQGPEFLTYFQNEAQLDKSGLPSDRFFAERPEGSVSTLKIQRTQQEDSAVYLCASSLRSDSIQNYEQYFGPGTRLTVT.

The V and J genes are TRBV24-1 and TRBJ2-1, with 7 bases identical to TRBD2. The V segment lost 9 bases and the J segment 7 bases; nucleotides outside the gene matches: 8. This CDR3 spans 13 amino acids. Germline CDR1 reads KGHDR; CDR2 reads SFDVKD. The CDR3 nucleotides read TGTGCCACCGGGGGAGGGCCAGCGAATGAGCAGTTCTTC. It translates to CATGGGPANEQFF.

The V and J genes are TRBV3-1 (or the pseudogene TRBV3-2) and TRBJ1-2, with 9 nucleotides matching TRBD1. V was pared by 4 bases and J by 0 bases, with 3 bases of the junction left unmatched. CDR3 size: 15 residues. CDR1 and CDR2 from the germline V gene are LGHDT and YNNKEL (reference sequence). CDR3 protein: CASSPWTGANYGYTF. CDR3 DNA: TGTGCCAGCAGCCCGTGGACAGGGGCTAACTATGGCTACACCTTC.

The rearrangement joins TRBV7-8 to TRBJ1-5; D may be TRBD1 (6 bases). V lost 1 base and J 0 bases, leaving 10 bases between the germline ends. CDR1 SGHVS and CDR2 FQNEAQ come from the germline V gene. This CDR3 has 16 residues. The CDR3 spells CASSLEGVYSNQPQHF. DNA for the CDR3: TGTGCCAGCAGCTTAGAGGGGGTATATAGCAATCAGCCCCAGCATTTT.

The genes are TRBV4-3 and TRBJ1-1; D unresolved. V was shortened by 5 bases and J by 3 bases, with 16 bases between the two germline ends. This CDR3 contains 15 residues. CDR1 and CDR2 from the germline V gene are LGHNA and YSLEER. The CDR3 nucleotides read TGCGCCAGCAGCGAAGCCGGCAGCCTTCACACTGAAGCTTTCTTT. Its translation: CASSEAGSLHTEAFF.

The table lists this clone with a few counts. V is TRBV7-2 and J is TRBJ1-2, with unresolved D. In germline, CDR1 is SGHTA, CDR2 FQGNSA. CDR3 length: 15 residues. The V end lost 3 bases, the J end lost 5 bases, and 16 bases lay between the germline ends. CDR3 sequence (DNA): TGTGCCAGCAGCTTTCTGACACCGGTGGGGTATGGCTACACCTTC. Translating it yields CASSFLTPVGYGYTF.

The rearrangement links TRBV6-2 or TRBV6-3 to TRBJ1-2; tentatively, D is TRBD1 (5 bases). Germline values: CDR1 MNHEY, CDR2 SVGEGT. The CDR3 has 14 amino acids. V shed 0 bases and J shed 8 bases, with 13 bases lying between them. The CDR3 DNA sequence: TGTGCCAGCAGTTACTCGAGGGGTTTGATAGGCTACACCTTC. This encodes CASSYSRGLIGYTF.

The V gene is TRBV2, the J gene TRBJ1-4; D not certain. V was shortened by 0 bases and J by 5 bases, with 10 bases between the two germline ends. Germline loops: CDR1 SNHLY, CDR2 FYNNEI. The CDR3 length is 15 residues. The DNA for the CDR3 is TGTGCCAGCAGTGAAGCGCTTAGGGAAAATGAAAAACTGTTTTTT. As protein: CASSEALRENEKLFF. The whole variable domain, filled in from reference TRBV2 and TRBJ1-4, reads EPEVTQTPSHQVTQMGQEVILRCVPISNHLYFYWYRQILGQKVEFLVSFYNNEISEKSEIFDDQFSVERPDGSNFTLKIRSTKLEDSAMYFCASSEALRENEKLFFGSGTQLSVL.

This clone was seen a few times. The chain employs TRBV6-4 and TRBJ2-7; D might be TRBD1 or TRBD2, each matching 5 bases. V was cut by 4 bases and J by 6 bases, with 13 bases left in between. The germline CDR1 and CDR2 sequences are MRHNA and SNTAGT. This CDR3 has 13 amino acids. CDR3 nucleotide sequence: TGTGCCAGCAGTGTACAGGCTGAGGGCGAGCAGTACTTC. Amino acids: CASSVQAEGEQYF.

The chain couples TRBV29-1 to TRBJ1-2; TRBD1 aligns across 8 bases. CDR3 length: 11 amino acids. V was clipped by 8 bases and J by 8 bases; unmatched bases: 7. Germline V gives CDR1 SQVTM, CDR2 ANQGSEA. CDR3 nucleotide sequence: TGCAGCTTGGGACAGGCGTCCGGCTACACCTTC. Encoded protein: CSLGQASGYTF.

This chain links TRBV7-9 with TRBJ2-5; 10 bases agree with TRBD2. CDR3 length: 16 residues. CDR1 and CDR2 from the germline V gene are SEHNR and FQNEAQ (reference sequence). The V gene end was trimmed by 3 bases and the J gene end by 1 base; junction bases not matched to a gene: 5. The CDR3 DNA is TGTGCCAGCAGCTTGATAGCGGGAGGAGCCCAAGAGACCCAGTACTTC. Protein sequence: CASSLIAGGAQETQYF.

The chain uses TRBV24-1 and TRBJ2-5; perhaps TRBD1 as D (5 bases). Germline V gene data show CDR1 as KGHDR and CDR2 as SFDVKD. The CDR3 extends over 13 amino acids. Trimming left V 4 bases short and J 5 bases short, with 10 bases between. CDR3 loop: CATSEAGSETQYF. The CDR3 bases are TGTGCCACCAGTGAGGCAGGGTCCGAGACCCAGTACTTC.

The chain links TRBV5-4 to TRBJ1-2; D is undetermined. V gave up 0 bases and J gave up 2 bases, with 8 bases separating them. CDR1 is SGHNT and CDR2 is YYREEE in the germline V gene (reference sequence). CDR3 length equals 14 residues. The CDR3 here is CASSLATRNYGYTF. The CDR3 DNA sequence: TGTGCCAGCAGCTTGGCCACCCGGAACTATGGCTACACCTTC.

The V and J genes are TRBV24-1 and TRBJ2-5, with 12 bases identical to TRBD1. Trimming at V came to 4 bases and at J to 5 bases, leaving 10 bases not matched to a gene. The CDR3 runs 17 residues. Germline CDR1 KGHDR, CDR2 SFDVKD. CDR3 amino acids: CATSEPTGTGGGETQYF. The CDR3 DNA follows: TGTGCCACCAGTGAACCTACCGGGACAGGGGGCGGGGAGACCCAGTACTTC.